The 21 T cell receptor beta chains below all came from one sample that was sequenced in a study of graft-versus-host responses after intestinal transplantation. No antigen has been identified for these receptors. Sequencing used immunoSEQ multiplex PCR; TCRdb keeps in-frame clones, though not all of them. The sample gives tens of thousands of clones, roughly 95% of which show up once; more than 0.45% is in the top ten. This specimen consisted of unstimulated CD8+ T cells sorted from spleen or lymph node cells, obtained before transplant. These receptors all come from a human donor who was the organ donor for an intestinal transplant.

The CDR3: CASGSQGGLWGEQFF. The CDR3, as DNA: TGTGCTAGTGGTTCGCAGGGTGGGCTCTGGGGTGAGCAGTTCTTC. The rearrangement joins TRBV12-5 to TRBJ2-1; D possibly corresponds to TRBD1 (5 bases). Trimming shortened V by 4 bases and J by 9 bases, and 19 bases separated the two germline ends. CDR1 and CDR2 (germline): LGHNT, FRNRAP. This CDR3 spans 15 amino acids.

CDR3 in amino acids: CASSIKQGVGTEAFF. Written as DNA, the CDR3 is TGTGCCAGCAGCATAAAACAGGGAGTGGGCACTGAAGCTTTCTTT. V usage is TRBV7-9 and J usage is TRBJ1-1; the D gene is possibly TRBD1 (6 bases). Germline loops: CDR1 SEHNR, CDR2 FQNEAQ (reference sequence). V lost 5 bases to trimming and J lost 4 bases, with 17 bases between them. The CDR3 spans 15 residues.

This clone was counted once. V usage is TRBV7-6 and J usage is TRBJ2-3, with 8 bases fitting TRBD2. There are 19 residues in the CDR3. From germline, CDR1 is SGHVS and CDR2 FNYEAQ. Trimming removed 2 bases from V and 2 bases from J; junction bases left unmatched: 15. This chain's CDR3 is CASSLPGPAGASYTDTQYF. The CDR3 DNA reads as TGTGCCAGCAGCTTACCCGGGCCAGCGGGGGCCTCCTACACAGATACGCAGTATTTT.

This chain connects TRBV9 to TRBJ2-1; D is perhaps TRBD1 or TRBD2 (5 bases each). The ends were cut back, 0 bases at V and 8 bases at J, with 12 bases in the middle. Per germline, CDR1 SGDLS and CDR2 YYNGEE. The CDR3 is 14 amino acids. CDR3 coding DNA: TGTGCCAGCAGCGTAGGAGGCGTGGGGGATGAGCAGTTCTTC. Residues: CASSVGGVGDEQFF.

The gene calls are TRBV13 and TRBJ1-4; perhaps TRBD1 as D (6 bases). Germline CDR1 and CDR2: PRHDT and FYEKMQ (reference sequence). The CDR3 is 13 residues long. V lost 6 bases and J lost 7, with 12 bases in between. In nucleotides, the CDR3 is TGTGCCAGCAGGAGCGGACAGAGTGAAAAACTGTTTTTT. It yields the protein CASRSGQSEKLFF.

This clone was recorded only once. The chain has TRBV15 and TRBJ1-1; weak D call: TRBD1 (5 bases). CDR3 size: 16 residues. Germline V gene sequence: CDR1 LNHNV, CDR2 YYDKDF (reference sequence). V shed 3 bases and J shed 3 bases, with 17 bases lying between them. CDR3 DNA: TGTGCCACCAGCAGCGGCGACAGTCCCTTTGACACTGAAGCTTTCTTT. Protein sequence: CATSSGDSPFDTEAFF.

V gene TRBV9 combines with J gene TRBJ2-7; the match to TRBD1 covers 9 bases. V lost 0 bases and J lost 1; bases outside the gene matches: 2. CDR1 is SGDLS, CDR2 YYNGEE, per germline. The CDR3 is 15 residues long. Here the CDR3 DNA reads TGTGCCAGCAGCGTAGAGGGACAGGGATCCTACGAGCAGTACTTC. Translation: CASSVEGQGSYEQYF.

With regard to this clone: Since no conserved phenylalanine or tryptophan closes the CDR3, a read error is the likely cause. The chain uses TRBV5-1 and TRBJ1-2, with 9 bases that match TRBD1. Per the germline V gene, CDR1 is SGHRS and CDR2 is YFSETQ. CDR3 size: 16 residues. V was clipped by 4 bases and J by 3 bases; unmatched bases: 10. The CDR3 DNA sequence: TGCGCCAGCAGCGTAGAACCGACAGGGGGATACTATGGCTACACCCTC. This gives the protein CASSVEPTGGYYGYTL.

This clone showed up just a few times. The chain recombines TRBV6-5 with TRBJ1-1; 10 nucleotides line up with TRBD1. The ends lost 2 bases at V and 6 bases at J; junction bases unmatched: 0. Germline CDR1 is MNHEY and CDR2 is SVGAGI. There are 13 residues in the CDR3. This CDR3 is CASSYGTGAEAFF. In nucleotides, the CDR3 is TGTGCCAGCAGTTACGGGACAGGGGCTGAAGCTTTCTTT.

The chain is built from TRBV2 and TRBJ2-7; TRBD2 matches at 16 bases. The CDR3 loop spans 16 amino acids. Germline CDR1 SNHLY, CDR2 FYNNEI. The V and J ends lost 7 bases and 4 bases, in that order; junction bases with no gene match: 7. CDR3 bases: TGTGCCAGCACCGGGACTAGCGGGGGGGCGTGGTACGAGCAGTACTTC. Translated: CASTGTSGGAWYEQYF.

This sequence joins TRBV9 and TRBJ2-2; D gene uncertain. Germline CDR1 SGDLS, CDR2 YYNGEE. Trimming pared 3 bases from V and 0 bases from J, leaving 9 bases between. The CDR3 length is 15 residues. The CDR3 nucleotides are TGTGCCAGCAGCGGTCGACCACCGAACACCGGGGAGCTGTTTTTT. Protein product: CASSGRPPNTGELFF.

The chain couples TRBV5-1 to TRBJ1-2; 7 nucleotides match TRBD1. CDR3 length equals 15 residues. Unmatched junction bases numbered 6, after V lost 0 bases and J lost 4 bases. The germline CDR1 and CDR2 sequences are SGHRS and YFSETQ. CDR3 sequence: CASSLATDRSYGYTF. The DNA of the CDR3 is TGCGCCAGCAGCTTGGCCACGGACAGGAGCTATGGCTACACCTTC.

This clone was picked up one time. The V gene is TRBV29-1, the J gene TRBJ2-7, with a weak D call TRBD1 (6 bases). Germline V gene sequence: CDR1 SQVTM, CDR2 ANQGSEA. The CDR3 spans 15 residues. The V and J ends lost 7 bases and 0 bases respectively, with 19 bases between them. This CDR3 is CSATDGQLSSYEQYF. The CDR3 nucleotides read TGCAGCGCTACGGACGGACAGTTGAGCTCCTACGAGCAGTACTTC.

The chain is built from TRBV7-2 and TRBJ2-3, with 12 bases that match TRBD2. This CDR3 contains 16 residues. The ends lost 5 bases at V and 4 bases at J; junction bases unmatched: 7. Looked up from germline, CDR1 is SGHTA and CDR2 is FQGNSA. The CDR3 nucleotides are TGTGCCAGCAGCCCCGCTAGCGGGGGGGCCGCAGATACGCAGTATTTT. This sequence encodes CASSPASGGAADTQYF.

The chain couples TRBV5-4 to TRBJ1-6; D is undetermined. V shed 0 bases and J shed 3 bases, with 7 bases lying between them. The CDR3 is 15 residues long. Germline V lookup: CDR1 SGHNT, CDR2 YYREEE (reference sequence). The CDR3 is CASSLVQRYNSPLHF. The CDR3 DNA follows: TGTGCCAGCAGCTTGGTACAGCGCTATAATTCACCCCTCCACTTT.

V gene TRBV12-5 combines with J gene TRBJ2-5, with 10 positions matching TRBD2. With the DNA end fitting TRBJ2-7 better, the J assignment may be wrong. This CDR3 has 14 amino acids. Germline V gives CDR1 LGHNT, CDR2 FRNRAP. The DNA of the CDR3 is TGTGCTAGTGGCCCCCCTAGCGGGAGTTACGAGCAGTACTTC. It is translated as CASGPPSGSYEQYF.

The genes are TRBV2 and TRBJ2-3; the D gene is possibly TRBD2 (5 bases). In germline, CDR1 is SNHLY, CDR2 FYNNEI. This CDR3 contains 16 residues. V shed 7 bases and J shed 0 bases, with 17 bases lying between them. CDR3 protein: CASIGWSGPSTDTQYF. The CDR3 DNA is TGTGCCAGCATCGGATGGAGCGGACCTAGCACAGATACGCAGTATTTT.

This clone came up a few times. The chain joins TRBV7-2 to TRBJ1-6; D is unclear. V was trimmed by 3 bases and J by 9 bases, leaving 6 bases between them. The CDR3 is 12 residues long. Germline values: CDR1 SGHTA, CDR2 FQGNSA. CDR3 DNA: TGTGCCAGCAGCTTCAACGGTTCACCCCTCCACTTT. Residues: CASSFNGSPLHF.

V and J are TRBV7-8 and TRBJ2-2; the D gene is possibly TRBD2 (6 bases). The germline V gene encodes CDR1 SGHVS and CDR2 FQNEAQ. V lost 11 bases and J lost 1, with 8 bases in between. The CDR3 is 12 amino acids. The CDR3: CAYGGNTGELFF. CDR3 in DNA: TGTGCCTACGGGGGGAACACCGGGGAGCTGTTTTTT.

The chain couples TRBV7-9 to TRBJ2-5; 10 bases match TRBD2. The CDR3 runs to 14 residues. J gave up 4 bases and V 5 bases, and 4 bases lay outside the gene matches. Germline CDR1 is SEHNR and CDR2 is FQNEAQ (reference sequence). CDR3 DNA sequence: TGTGCCAGCAGCCCCGGGACTAGCGCAGAGACCCAGTACTTC. It codes for CASSPGTSAETQYF.

The rearrangement links TRBV9 to TRBJ1-2, with 9 nucleotides matching TRBD1. Germline CDR1 reads SGDLS; CDR2 reads YYNGEE. CDR3 length equals 15 residues. The trim removed 0 bases at V and 5 bases at J, leaving 5 bases unmatched. The CDR3 region has the DNA TGTGCCAGCAGCGTAGCAACAGGGGGCGTATATGGCTACACCTTC. This translates into CASSVATGGVYGYTF.